This TCR beta chain was identified during a study of T cells in Graves' hyperthyroidism and ophthalmopathy. In the study overall: At the time of initial diagnosis and before any treatment, peripheral blood was collected.

The diagnostic basis comprised clinical symptoms, serum thyroxine and TRAb, thyroid ultrasound and orbital computed tomography. RNA transcripts served as the template for amplifying TCR beta CDR3 regions. Researchers ran a first-round RT-PCR on the TCR CDR3 using the HTBI primer set. One entry per CDR3 protein results from TCRdb running MiXCR on the multiplex PCR reads. The table lists about 480,000 distinct CDR3 sequences, about an eighth of them singletons. Study findings and constraints: Model predictions of ophthalmopathy came a median roughly 6.7 months before onset.

The CDR3 runs to 16 residues. V was clipped by 5 bases and J by 12 bases; unmatched bases: 15. Looked up from germline, CDR1 is MGHRA and CDR2 is YSYEKL. For this clonotype: As yet, its antigen is unknown.

V gene TRBV4-1 combines with J gene TRBJ2-1, with 11 bases aligning to TRBD2. The TCR was taken from a woman in her late teens or twenties with Graves' hyperthyroidism. Sequencing used blood. The DNA for the CDR3 is TGCGCCAGCAGCTTAAAGACTAGCGGGAACGTCGGTGTGCAGTTCTTC. This gives the protein CASSLKTSGNVGVQFF.